These 9 T cell receptor beta chains were sequenced from one sample in a study of breast tumors, draining lymph nodes, adjacent tissues. TCRdb processed the multiplex PCR reads anew with MiXCR; each CDR3 protein has one entry. The table records 200,000 to 300,000 distinct CDR3 sequences, roughly 30% of them present only once. Breast cancer patients provided tissue from their axillary draining lymph nodes. Input material: axillary lymph node tissue. Receptors were obtained from a female donor with breast cancer. Some clones in this sample may be carry-over from other donors' samples.

This clonotype appeared a few times. This may be a read error, as it is one base from a much larger clone. The V call is TRBV12-3 or TRBV12-4, the J call TRBJ1-6, with D maybe TRBD1 (5 bases). The V end lost 3 bases, the J end lost 14 bases, and 17 bases lay between the germline ends. This CDR3 is 14 amino acids long. The CDR3 DNA follows: TGTGCCAGCAGTTTCACCGGCCAGGGAGGGGCCCTCCACTTT. Its protein is CASSFTGQGGALHF.

This rearrangement joins TRBV12-5 to TRBJ2-2, with D possibly TRBD1 on 6 matching bases. Trimming removed 10 bases from V and 4 bases from J, with 16 bases in between. The CDR3 is made up of 14 amino acids. Germline loops: CDR1 LGHNT, CDR2 FRNRAP. In nucleotides, the CDR3 is TGTGCTACCCGATTGGGGGCGGGCACCGGGGAGCTGTTTTTT. Its protein product is CATRLGAGTGELFF. Full variable domain (missing parts from reference TRBV12-5 and TRBJ2-2): DARVTQTPRHKVTEMGQEVTMRCQPILGHNTVFWYRQTMMQGLELLAYFRNRAPLDDSGMPKDRFSAEMPDATLATLKIQPSEPRDSAVYFCATRLGAGTGELFFGEGSRLTVL.

Concerning this clonotype itself: Given a much more abundant clone one base away, this may be a read error. The CDR3 does not close with the conserved phenylalanine or tryptophan, likely indicating a read error. The V call is TRBV10-3, the J call TRBJ2-5; the match to TRBD2 covers 9 bases. In germline, CDR1 is ENHRY, CDR2 SYGVKD. With V trimmed by 4 bases and J by 2 bases, 11 bases remained unmatched. The CDR3 contains 17 residues. In DNA, the CDR3 is TGTGCCATCAGTGGGTCTCGGGCTAGCGGGGAGCAAGAGACCCAGTACCTC. This sequence encodes CAISGSRASGEQETQYL.

This sequence joins TRBV27 and TRBJ1-6; TRBD1 might be the D (6 bases). This CDR3 region has 16 residues. V lost 5 bases and J lost 0, with 11 bases in between. CDR1 MNHEY and CDR2 SMNVEV come from the germline V gene (reference sequence). CDR3 protein: CASSPHRDSYNSPLHF. The CDR3 DNA reads as TGTGCCAGCAGTCCTCACAGGGACTCCTATAATTCACCCCTCCACTTT.

In this sample, this clonotype turned up many times. V and J are TRBV11-3 and TRBJ2-1; 8 bases fit TRBD1. CDR1 is SGHNT and CDR2 is YENEEA in the germline V gene. This CDR3 is built from 16 residues. Trimming cost V 8 bases and J 0 bases; bases outside gene matches: 9. This CDR3 reads CASGGQGMVSYNEQFF. DNA for the CDR3: TGTGCCAGCGGAGGACAGGGAATGGTCTCCTACAATGAGCAGTTCTTC.

About this clonotype: Mismatch with germline at one junction end may stem from a read error. This chain uses TRBV12-3 or TRBV12-4 with TRBJ2-1; 7 nucleotides align to TRBD2. The CDR3 extends over 14 amino acids. CDR3 amino acids: CASSFQAGESEQLF. The CDR3 DNA reads TGTGCCAGCAGTTTTCAGGCGGGAGAATCGGAGCAGCTCTTC.

Comment on this clonotype: A single base separates this from a much larger clone, so it may be a read error. J is TRBJ2-1 and V is TRBV4-2, with 12 bases fitting TRBD2. CDR1 and CDR2 (germline): LGHNA, YNFKEQ. The CDR3 is made up of 16 amino acids. J gave up 12 bases and V 0 bases, and 9 bases lay outside the gene matches. CDR3 nucleotide sequence: TGTGCCAGCAGCCAAGATGGCCTAGCGGGAGGGGGTGGGCAGTTCTTC. Translation gives CASSQDGLAGGGGQFF.

The chain uses TRBV6-2 or TRBV6-3 and TRBJ2-1, with 7 bases identical to TRBD2. J gave up 5 bases and V 4 bases, and 5 bases lay outside the gene matches. CDR3 length: 14 residues. Germline V gene data show CDR1 as MNHEY and CDR2 as SVGEGT. The CDR3 protein is CASSWSGAHNEQFF. The DNA of the CDR3 is TGTGCCAGCAGTTGGAGCGGGGCTCACAATGAGCAGTTCTTC.

The genes are TRBV29-1 and TRBJ2-2; a weak D match, TRBD1 (6 bases). CDR1 and CDR2 from the germline V gene are SQVTM and ANQGSEA. The CDR3 consists of 14 residues. The V end was cut by 6 bases, the J end by 1 base, with 12 bases between. The CDR3 sequence: CSVVPGQNTGELFF. Here the CDR3 DNA reads TGCAGCGTCGTACCGGGACAGAACACCGGGGAGCTGTTTTTT.